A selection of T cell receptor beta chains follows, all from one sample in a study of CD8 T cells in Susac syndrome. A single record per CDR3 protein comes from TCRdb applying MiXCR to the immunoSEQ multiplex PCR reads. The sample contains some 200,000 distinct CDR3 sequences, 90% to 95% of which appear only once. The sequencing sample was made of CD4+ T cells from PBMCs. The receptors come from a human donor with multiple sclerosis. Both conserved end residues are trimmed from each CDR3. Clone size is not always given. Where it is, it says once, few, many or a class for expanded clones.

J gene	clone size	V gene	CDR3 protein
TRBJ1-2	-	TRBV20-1	SAASSTGVGYT
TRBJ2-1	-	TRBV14	ASTPRTSAREEQF
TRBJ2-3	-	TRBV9	ASSPPTSGEFRTHTDTQY
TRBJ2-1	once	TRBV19	ASSARDRGQF
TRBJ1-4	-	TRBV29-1	SVLRANEKLF
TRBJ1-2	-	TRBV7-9	ASSLGDIDGGYT
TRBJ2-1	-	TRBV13	ASSFGGDNEQF
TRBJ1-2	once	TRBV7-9	ASSTSIQGRANYGYT
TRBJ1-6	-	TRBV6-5	ASSYMRRNGSPLH
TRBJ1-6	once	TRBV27	ASRTLWGRENSPLH
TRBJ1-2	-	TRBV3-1	ASSLLSANYGYT
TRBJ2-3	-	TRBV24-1	ATSDRRDRGKSDTQY
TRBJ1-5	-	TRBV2	ASSSDSSNQPQH
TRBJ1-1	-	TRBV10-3	AISERGLTGTEAF
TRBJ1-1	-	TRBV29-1	SVAGRDVNTEAF
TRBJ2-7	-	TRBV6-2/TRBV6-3	ASGRLHEQY
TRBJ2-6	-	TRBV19	ASKGGDSGANVLT
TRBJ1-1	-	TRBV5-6	ASSPTGLGINTEAF
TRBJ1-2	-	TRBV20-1	SAPVGGNYGYT
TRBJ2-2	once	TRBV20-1	SATGNTGELF
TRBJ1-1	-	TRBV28	ASSTALNTEAF
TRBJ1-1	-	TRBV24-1	ATSVGGMNTEAF
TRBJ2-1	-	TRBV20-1	SAREGADEQF
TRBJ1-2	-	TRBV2	ASRTPGRSGDYGYT
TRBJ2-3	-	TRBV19	ASSISSLTGADTQY
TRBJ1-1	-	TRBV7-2	ASSPDRAGSTEAF
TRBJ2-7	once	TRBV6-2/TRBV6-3	ASSYGLAGGEQY
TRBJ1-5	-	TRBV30	AWSFSLDQPQH
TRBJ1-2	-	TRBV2	AGTGSSYGYT
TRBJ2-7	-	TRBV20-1	SARDGAGVPYEQY
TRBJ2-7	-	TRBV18	ASSRNSDSYEQY
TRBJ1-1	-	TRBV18	ASSTLEQGAEAF
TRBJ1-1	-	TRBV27	ASSPALANTEAF
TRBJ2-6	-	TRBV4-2	ASSQDLGFSGANVLT
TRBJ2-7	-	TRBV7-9	ASISAYEQY
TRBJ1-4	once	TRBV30	AWTRSAREKLF
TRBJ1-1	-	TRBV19	ASSVTALNTEAF
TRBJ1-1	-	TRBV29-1	SVEYFVGFNTEAF
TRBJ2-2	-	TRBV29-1	SFGQGSDTSGELF
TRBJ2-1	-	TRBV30	AWRVGAGNEQF
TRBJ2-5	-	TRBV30	ACRTVQETQY
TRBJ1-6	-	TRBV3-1	ASSTGGQGNSPLH
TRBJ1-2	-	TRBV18	ASSRATAYGYT
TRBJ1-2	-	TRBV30	AWSKATGYYGYT
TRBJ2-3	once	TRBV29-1	SVPTSGNTGADTQY
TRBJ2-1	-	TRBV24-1	ATSDPGQGYNEQF
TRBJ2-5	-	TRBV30	AWSVGLFETQY
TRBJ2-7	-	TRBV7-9	ASSRPDRGINEQY
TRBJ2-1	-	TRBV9	ASSESGAPYNEQF
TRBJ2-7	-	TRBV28	ASAFGSFGQY
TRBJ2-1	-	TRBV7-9	ASSPLRSGIGEQF
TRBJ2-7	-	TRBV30	AWNDRGLNEQY
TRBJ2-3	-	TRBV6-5	ASSLGDRRTDTQY
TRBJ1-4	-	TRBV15	ATSRDTSGEEKLF
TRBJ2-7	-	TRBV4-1	ASSQGRTNEQY
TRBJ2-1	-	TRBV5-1	ASSLRSGGLTYNEQF
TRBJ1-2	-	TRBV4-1	ASSQERGFYGYT
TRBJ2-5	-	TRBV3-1	ASSHSHSIYQETQY